These T cell receptor beta chains were read from a single sample in a study of cytomegalovirus exposure and HLA in healthy donors. The data were produced by immunoSEQ multiplex PCR, yet TCRdb's version contains in-frame clones alone and is incomplete. The sample yields around 220,000 clones, around 80% seen once. The sample taken for sequencing was PBMCs. The receptors come from a woman under 40 in good health and CMV-seropositive. CDR3s leave out the opening cysteine and the closing phenylalanine or tryptophan. The order of the fields is J gene, D gene, V gene, CDR3 protein. A D gene is named only where the DNA matches it firmly.

>TRBJ1-1|.|TRBV5-1
ASSLRDTEAF
>TRBJ2-1|TRBD2|TRBV11-2
ASSTRGGLAGAKGNEQF
>TRBJ1-4|TRBD1|TRBV30
AWSNPSGTGTEKLF
>TRBJ2-4|TRBD2|TRBV7-2
ASSLVGGGGAGGNIQY
>TRBJ2-2|TRBD2|TRBV9
ASSGRAGVLGGELF
>TRBJ2-7|TRBD1|TRBV27
ASSETGTGGPYEQY
>TRBJ1-1|.|TRBV27
ASIRSVGGRKVF
>TRBJ1-1|.|TRBV30
AWNRNTEAF
>TRBJ2-2|.|TRBV5-6
ASSLLERLNTGELF
>TRBJ1-1|.|TRBV5-1
ASSLEQGTAF
>TRBJ1-1|.|TRBV9
ASSVTLNTEAF
>TRBJ2-7|.|TRBV19
ASSVTGSLAYEQY
>TRBJ2-7|TRBD1|TRBV10-2
ASTSPDRELHEQY
>TRBJ1-1|.|TRBV5-1
ASSQLTDTEAF
>TRBJ1-1|TRBD1|TRBV7-6
ASSFVQGSEAF
>TRBJ2-4|.|TRBV4-3
ASSQDPPGTPRAAKNIQY
>TRBJ1-1|TRBD1|TRBV28
ASSPYRGNTEAF
>TRBJ2-1|.|TRBV7-8
ASSLVYQITYNEQF
>TRBJ2-7|.|TRBV19
ASSSDGAAYEQY
>TRBJ1-2|.|TRBV4-2
ASSQRTDSPNYGYT